Listed below are T cell receptor beta chains from one sample, sequenced in a study of identical twins. TCRdb redid the calling of the 5' RACE reads with MiXCR, one entry per CDR3 protein. The sample lists under 250,000 distinct CDR3 sequences, 7.5% seen once, with roughly 5% in the top ten. This sample also appeared in a second study, on yellow fever vaccine responses in identical twins.

Source material: CD8+ T cells sorted from blood. These receptors were collected from a woman in her late teens or twenties in good health. Each CDR3 is given with its conserved first and last residue.

J gene,V gene,CDR3 protein
TRBJ2-7,TRBV12-5,CASGSPTGGYEQYF
TRBJ2-7,TRBV9,CASSVGSSLDEQYF
TRBJ1-1,TRBV10-3,CAISEREGSVNTEAFF
TRBJ1-2,TRBV2,CASTEVPSGTGEYGYTF
TRBJ2-1,TRBV20-1,CSARDRDSGRSYNEQFF
TRBJ1-3,TRBV7-9,CASNGATEGDTIYF
TRBJ2-3,TRBV7-2,CASSLGAGSLDTQYF
TRBJ1-2,TRBV19,CASSISAFRGYTF
TRBJ2-1,TRBV12-3/TRBV12-4,CASSSRGLSYNEQFF
TRBJ1-5,TRBV4-1,CASSQEVREMGQPQHF
TRBJ1-2,TRBV5-6,CASRESTGGDYGYTF
TRBJ1-2,TRBV12-3/TRBV12-4,CASSPRGQGASYGYTF
TRBJ2-7,TRBV7-9,CASRSGVYEQYF
TRBJ2-3,TRBV6-2/TRBV6-3,CASSYSKRHPPDTQYF
TRBJ2-1,TRBV7-6,CASSHGGGYNEQFF
TRBJ2-3,TRBV4-1,CASSHPGVAGTDTQYF
TRBJ2-3,TRBV20-1,CRAQAPGLAGGGDTDTQYF
TRBJ2-7,TRBV3-1,CASSPWTTSYEQYF
TRBJ2-7,TRBV28,CASSPTSGNNYEQYF
TRBJ2-7,TRBV7-9,CASSLGWGSTSYEQYF
TRBJ2-1,TRBV9,CASSVDNRLAGVGNEQFF
TRBJ2-3,TRBV9,CASSANYGLAGGDTQYF
TRBJ1-1,TRBV7-6,CASSLAGPYNEAFF
TRBJ2-4,TRBV5-4,CASSLREAGAIIAKNIQYF
TRBJ1-2,TRBV10-3,CAISERKQGRYGYTF
TRBJ2-1,TRBV7-6,CASSRPGTSGYNEQFF
TRBJ2-1,TRBV4-1,CASSQEVGLALREQFF
TRBJ2-7,TRBV14,CASSTYSGPSYEQYF
TRBJ2-1,TRBV5-5,CASSFFRSSYNEQFF
TRBJ2-3,TRBV7-8,CASSFYAGGQTDTQYF
TRBJ2-5,TRBV29-1,CSVEEGGGTQETQYF
TRBJ2-1,TRBV27,CASSPLDGDEQFF
TRBJ1-6,TRBV28,CASSPGQSSSYNSPLHF
TRBJ2-3,TRBV29-1,CSVEWFRGDTHTQYF
TRBJ2-7,TRBV13,CASSLWLGSVSYEQYF
TRBJ2-3,TRBV5-1,CASSLVTQGGLGDTQYF
TRBJ1-5,TRBV29-1,CSVQAQSNQPQHF
TRBJ2-2,TRBV13,CASSLGVPSGELFF
TRBJ2-1,TRBV20-1,CSARDRGGRAPSYNEQFF
TRBJ1-1,TRBV3-1,CASSQDLEGTGIVHTEAFF
TRBJ2-5,TRBV27,CASRTGAGFWETQYF
TRBJ2-7,TRBV28,CASSLGQGNYEQYF